The entry that follows covers one TCR beta chain sequence. The antigen remains unidentified. The authors drew 8 to 10 milliliters of peripheral blood from each donor. Alongside a J-beta primer mix, a sample-barcoded 5' primer served in a second PCR lasting roughly 6 to 12 cycles. CDR3-containing paired-end reads numbered at least 3 million in each sample. TCRdb used MiXCR to reprocess the 5' RACE reads, holding one entry per CDR3 protein. This sample has around 1,700,000 distinct CDR3 sequences; 28% occur once, and the top ten carry 7% to 9%. The sample is drawn from a study of blood T cells in healthy people across ages. Whole-study context: Per two T cells, template switching captured roughly one barcoded beta molecule.

Notes on the study in general: Roughly linear age-related decline in beta diversity appeared, significant by age about 40.

The source material was blood. The receptor comes from a woman aged 25 to 39 in good health.

In nucleotides, the CDR3 is TGTGCCAGCTCTGTAGCGGGACCCTTGGAGCAGTTCTTC. Protein product: CASSVAGPLEQFF. J is TRBJ2-1 and V is TRBV7-2; 8 nucleotides line up with TRBD2. The CDR3 totals 13 residues. V lost 8 bases to trimming and J lost 10 bases; unmatched junction nucleotides: 10. Germline V gene sequence: CDR1 SGHTA, CDR2 FQGNSA.